Listed here are 30 T cell receptor beta chains from one sample, sequenced in a study of molecular identifiers for immune sequencing clone quantification. TCRdb called the PCR reads again in MiXCR, with one record for every CDR3 protein. This table has tens of thousands of distinct CDR3 sequences, about a third appearing once. Sequencing used naive CD8+ T cells from blood, with Jurkat cell RNA spiked in. Subset described: FACS-sorted CD8+CD4-CCR7+CD45RA+ naive T cells. The receptors were gathered from a human donor in good health. Some libraries in this study had Jurkat cell RNA spiked in.

A remark on this clonotype: One base away lies a much larger clone, so this may be a sequencing read error. This chain links TRBV29-1 with TRBJ2-5; D ambiguous. V was pared by 6 bases and J by 7 bases, with 12 bases between. Germline lookup yields CDR1 SQVTM and CDR2 ANQGSEA. CDR3 length: 11 amino acids. The CDR3 loop reads CSVGNGVTQYF. The CDR3 nucleotides are TGCAGCGTGGGTAATGGAGTGACCCAGTACTTC.

Concerning this clonotype: Relative to the germline gene, one junction end is altered; a read error may explain this. The chain couples TRBV19 to TRBJ2-7, with 9 positions matching TRBD1. CDR1 is LNHDA and CDR2 is SQIVND in the germline V gene (reference sequence). This CDR3 region has 12 residues. In nucleotides, the CDR3 is TGTGCCAGCGGACAGGGGATGGACGAGCAGCACTTC. It encodes CASGQGMDEQHF.

As regards this clonotype: This CDR3 fails to terminate in the conserved phenylalanine or tryptophan, so it likely reflects a read error. The rearrangement uses TRBV5-1 and TRBJ1-6; D unclear. V lost 3 bases, J lost 7 bases, and 8 bases lay in between. Germline CDR1 is SGHRS and CDR2 is YFSETQ. CDR3 length: 13 residues. The CDR3 bases are TGCGCCAGCAGCTCCGGACTGAATTCACCCCTCCACTAT. Encoded protein: CASSSGLNSPLHY.

The gene calls are TRBV19 and TRBJ2-7, with TRBD2 identical over 13 bases. CDR3 size: 14 residues. V shed 5 bases, J shed 4 bases, and the junction held 2 bases outside the gene matches. Germline CDR1 is LNHDA and CDR2 is SQIVND (reference sequence). The CDR3 nucleotides are TGTGCCAGTAGTTGGACTAGCGGGAGATACGAGCAGTACTTC. Its translation is CASSWTSGRYEQYF.

The rearrangement links TRBV29-1 to TRBJ1-2, with D possibly matching TRBD1 (5 bases). The V end was cut by 7 bases, the J end by 7 bases, with 19 bases between. The germline V gene encodes CDR1 SQVTM and CDR2 ANQGSEA. CDR3 length equals 13 residues. For the CDR3, the DNA is TGCAGCGCCTATCCAGGGCGCGCTGGTGGCTACACCTTC. This translates into CSAYPGRAGGYTF.

For this clonotype: A much larger clone is a single base away; this may be a read error. The genes are TRBV23-1 and TRBJ2-2, with 7 positions matching TRBD1. TRBV23-1 is sorted into the ORF group, with uncertain function. The CDR3 length is 13 residues. The V gene end was trimmed by 11 bases and the J gene end by 4 bases; junction bases not matched to a gene: 7. The CDR3, as DNA: TGCGCCGTTACAGGGGCGAGCACCGGGGAGCTGTTTTTT. Its protein product is CAVTGASTGELFF.

Comments on this clonotype: This may be a read error: a much more frequent sequence differs by one nucleotide. The genes are TRBV28 and TRBJ1-5; TRBD1 aligns across 8 bases. Germline-derived CDR1 and CDR2 are MDHEN and SYDVKM. The CDR3 loop spans 14 amino acids. CDR3 DNA: TGTGCCGGCAGTCTAGGACAGGGTAATCAGCCCCAGCATTTT. Translation gives CAGSLGQGNQPQHF.

This clonotype was observed many times. This rearrangement joins TRBV7-9 to TRBJ1-1; D may be TRBD1 (6 bases). V was shortened by 2 bases and J by 1 base, with 17 bases between the two germline ends. The CDR3 runs to 17 residues. Per germline, CDR1 SEHNR and CDR2 FQNEAQ (reference sequence). The CDR3 nucleotides read TGTGCCAGCAGCTTAATGGGGGCCACCGACGAGAACACTGAAGCTTTCTTT. Translated: CASSLMGATDENTEAFF.

About this clonotype itself: A much larger clone sits a single nucleotide away, making a read error possible. The chain employs TRBV7-2 and TRBJ2-1; 11 bases line up with TRBD2. Near its end, the DNA agrees better with TRBJ2-7, so the J call may be wrong. Germline CDR1 SGHTA, CDR2 FQGNSA. The CDR3 length is 14 residues. The CDR3 protein is CASSATSGSDEQYF. CDR3 DNA: TGTGCCAGCAGCGCCACTAGCGGGAGCGATGAGCAGTACTTC.

This clonotype has just a few counts. V is TRBV7-3 and J is TRBJ2-3; 7 nucleotides line up with TRBD2. The CDR3 covers 14 residues. Germline V lookup: CDR1 SGHTA, CDR2 FQGTGA. V shed 5 bases and J 4 bases; nucleotides not matched to a gene: 6. As DNA, the CDR3 is TGTGCCAGCAGCGGGGGACTACCAGCAGATACGCAGTATTTT. It codes for CASSGGLPADTQYF.

The chain recombines TRBV6-6 with TRBJ2-7; D might be TRBD1 (6 bases). V was trimmed by 4 bases and J by 3 bases, leaving 13 bases between them. The CDR3 is 14 residues long. Germline assignment: CDR1 MNHNY and CDR2 SVGAGI (reference sequence). The CDR3 DNA sequence: TGTGCCAGCAGTTGGGACGAGACAGGCTACGAGCAGTACTTC. This gives the protein CASSWDETGYEQYF.

This chain connects TRBV11-3 to TRBJ2-2, with 7 bases aligning to TRBD1. This CDR3 region has 14 residues. The junction had 6 bases not matched to a gene; V was cut back by 4 bases and J by 7 bases. The germline CDR1 and CDR2 sequences are SGHNT and YENEEA. This chain's CDR3 is CASSSWDSYGELFF. In DNA form, the CDR3 reads TGTGCCAGCAGCTCTTGGGACAGTTACGGGGAGCTGTTTTTT. Complete variable domain (other parts from reference TRBV11-3 and TRBJ2-2): EAGVVQSPRYKIIEKKQPVAFWCNPISGHNTLYWYLQNLGQGPELLIRYENEEAVDDSQLPKDRFSAERLKGVDSTLKIQPAELGDSAVYLCASSSWDSYGELFFGEGSRLTVL.

In the case of this clonotype: This may arise from a read error, as a much more abundant clone is one base away. The chain employs TRBV6-2 or TRBV6-3 and TRBJ2-6, with 8 bases lining up with TRBD1. Germline V gene lookup returns CDR1 MNHEY and CDR2 SVGEGT. The CDR3 is made up of 15 amino acids. CDR3 residues: CASGYLPGQGGVLTF. The CDR3 DNA follows: TGTGCCAGCGGTTACCTTCCCGGACAGGGAGGCGTCCTGACTTTC.

Points on this clonotype: A much larger clone differs from this one at a single base, so this may be a read error. The chain recombines TRBV7-2 with TRBJ2-3; D ambiguous. The V end was cut by 1 base, the J end by 8 bases, with 13 bases between. The germline V gene has CDR1 SGHTA and CDR2 FQGNSA. The CDR3 contains 14 residues. The CDR3 bases are TGTGCCAGCAGCTTAGTTTCAGGCCCAGGTACGCAGTATTTT. Encoded protein: CASSLVSGPGTQYF. Based on the CDR3 plus reference TRBV7-2 and TRBJ2-3, the full variable domain is GAGVSQSPSNKVTEKGKDVELRCDPISGHTALYWYRQSLGQGLEFLIYFQGNSAPDKSGLPSDRFSAERTGGSVSTLTIQRTQQEDSAVYLCASSLVSGPGTQYFGPGTRLTVL.

Comment on this clonotype: A much larger clone differs by one base, so this may be a read error. The gene calls are TRBV4-2 and TRBJ2-3, with 8 bases identical to TRBD2. The CDR3 length is 16 residues. Germline values: CDR1 LGHNA, CDR2 YNFKEQ. The CDR3 DNA sequence: TGTGACAGCAGCCAAGAGTCGGGAGGGATGTCAGATACGCAGTATTTT. It specifies CDSSQESGGMSDTQYF.

This clonotype was counted at least ten times. The rearrangement uses TRBV29-1 and TRBJ2-5; unclear D gene. This CDR3 is 13 amino acids long. V gave up 1 base and J gave up 8 bases, with 14 bases separating them. Germline V gives CDR1 SQVTM, CDR2 ANQGSEA. The CDR3 is CSVEGVSDRTQYF. The CDR3 region has the DNA TGCAGCGTTGAAGGGGTCAGCGACCGAACCCAGTACTTC.

The sample holds a few counts of this clonotype. This chain uses TRBV4-2 with TRBJ2-7; D may be TRBD2 (5 bases). The V end lost 1 base, the J end lost 0 bases, and 16 bases lay between the germline ends. CDR1 is LGHNA and CDR2 is YNFKEQ in the germline V gene. The CDR3 is 17 residues long. The CDR3 sequence is CASSQATEDFSSYEQYF. The CDR3 bases are TGTGCCAGCAGCCAAGCAACAGAGGACTTCAGCTCCTACGAGCAGTACTTC.

Comments on this clonotype: At one end, the junction sequence differs from germline, possibly due to a read error. J is TRBJ1-4 and V is TRBV9; D is undetermined. CDR3 length: 15 amino acids. CDR1 and CDR2 from the germline V gene are SGDLS and YYNGEE. The CDR3 DNA is TGTGCCTGCAGCCTCCGCGGCGGGAGGAGTGAAAAACTGTTTTTT. This translates into CACSLRGGRSEKLFF.

This clonotype was found once. A read error is likely, as this CDR3 ends without the conserved phenylalanine or tryptophan. The DNA is left out, because the CDR3 cannot be placed on it with certainty; the CDR3 is given as TCRdb lists it. The chain combines TRBV20-1 with TRBJ1-4; the table calls TRBD1, which could not be checked here. The CDR3 sequence runs 14 residues, both termini included. Germline lookup yields CDR1 DFQATT and CDR2 SNEGSKA (reference sequence). This CDR3 is CSASHPRRSGKLII.

This clonotype was found once. A read error may explain this, as a much larger clone is one base away. The chain is built from TRBV27 and TRBJ1-5, with 9 bases fitting TRBD1. The CDR3 is 15 amino acids. After removal of 5 bases from V and 5 bases from J, the junction contained 7 bases not matched to a gene. Germline V gene lookup returns CDR1 MNHEY and CDR2 SMNVEV (reference sequence). The CDR3 DNA sequence: TGTGCCAGCAGTCCCGACGGACAGGGGTATCAGCCCCAGCATTTT. Amino acids: CASSPDGQGYQPQHF.

This clonotype appeared a single time. The chain uses TRBV18 and TRBJ2-1, with 9 bases fitting TRBD2. The CDR3 totals 14 residues. The V gene end was trimmed by 6 bases and the J gene end by 9 bases; junction bases not matched to a gene: 9. Germline loops: CDR1 KGHSH, CDR2 LQKENI. CDR3 in DNA: TGTGCCAGCTCCCCTGTCCTAGCGGGAAGTGAGCAGTTCTTC. Translating it yields CASSPVLAGSEQFF.

This clonotype was found a few times. The chain has TRBV4-3 and TRBJ1-1; 9 bases are shared with TRBD1. The CDR3 totals 18 residues. Germline V gene data show CDR1 as LGHNA and CDR2 as YSLEER. Germline trimming cut 3 bases from V and 4 bases from J; bases unmatched to any gene: 15. CDR3 coding DNA: TGCGCCAGCAGCCAGCCAGCAAACAGGGGGCCGGGGGGCACTGAAGCTTTCTTT. Protein sequence: CASSQPANRGPGGTEAFF.

Turning to this clonotype: A much larger clone differs from this one at a single base, so this may be a read error. The V call is TRBV24-1, the J call TRBJ2-3, with D possibly TRBD2 on 5 matching bases. CDR1 is KGHDR, CDR2 SFDVKD, per germline. CDR3 length: 16 amino acids. The CDR3 protein is CATGDLQLGPTDTQYF. The CDR3 DNA is TGTGCCACCGGTGATTTGCAACTAGGGCCCACAGATACGCAGTATTTT.

About this clonotype itself: This sequence may be a read error, since a much larger clone differs from it by one base. This chain connects TRBV10-3 to TRBJ2-3, with 8 bases lining up with TRBD2. CDR3 size: 13 residues. Germline CDR1 reads ENHRY; CDR2 reads SYGVKD. CDR3 DNA: TGTGCCACCTTACTAGCGGAAACAGATGCGCAGTATTTT. Translating it yields CATLLAETDAQYF.

The chain links TRBV3-1 to TRBJ1-1; D not certain. Trimming shortened V by 5 bases and J by 1 base, and 5 bases separated the two germline ends. Germline V gene data show CDR1 as LGHDT and CDR2 as YNNKEL (reference sequence). The CDR3 is 12 amino acids. CDR3 amino acids: CASSGPNTEAFF. CDR3 coding DNA: TGTGCCAGCAGCGGCCCGAACACTGAAGCTTTCTTT. The complete variable domain, with remaining parts taken from reference TRBV3-1 and TRBJ1-1, reads DTAVSQTPKYLVTQMGNDKSIKCEQNLGHDTMYWYKQDSKKFLKIMFSYNNKELIINETVPNRFSPKSPDKAHLNLHINSLELGDSAVYFCASSGPNTEAFFGQGTRLTVV.

In this sample, this clonotype turned up many times. The rearrangement links TRBV28 to TRBJ2-4, with 7 bases lining up with TRBD2. The CDR3 contains 18 residues. Germline CDR1 and CDR2: MDHEN and SYDVKM. The J segment lost 0 bases and the V segment lost 9 bases, leaving 17 bases of the junction unmatched. CDR3: CASFSSSGERGAKNIQYF. The CDR3 DNA follows: TGTGCCAGTTTTTCCTCTAGCGGTGAACGTGGAGCCAAAAACATTCAGTACTTC.

In its sample, this clonotype was seen many times. The rearrangement uses TRBV20-1 and TRBJ2-7, with TRBD2 identical over 7 bases. The length of the CDR3 is 13 residues. Looked up from germline, CDR1 is DFQATT and CDR2 is SNEGSKA (reference sequence). V was clipped by 3 bases and J by 0 bases; unmatched bases: 2. The DNA for the CDR3 is TGCAGTGCTAGTAGGGACTACTCCTACGAGCAGTACTTC. Translating gives CSASRDYSYEQYF.

The chain employs TRBV18 and TRBJ2-7; perhaps D is TRBD1 or TRBD2 (5 bases each). Germline CDR1 and CDR2: KGHSH and LQKENI. The CDR3 extends over 14 amino acids. Trimming stripped 2 bases from V and 2 bases from J, with 10 bases between. As DNA, the CDR3 is TGTGCCAGCTCACCAGGGGGTTTAGCCTACGAGCAGTACTTC. This translates into CASSPGGLAYEQYF.

This sequence joins TRBV3-1 and TRBJ2-7; 10 nucleotides match TRBD2. The junction had 2 bases not matched to a gene; V was cut back by 4 bases and J by 2 bases. CDR1 and CDR2 from the germline V gene are LGHDT and YNNKEL (reference sequence). This CDR3 is built from 14 residues. CDR3 amino acids: CASSRGLAPYEQYF. CDR3 in DNA: TGTGCCAGCAGCCGGGGACTAGCGCCCTACGAGCAGTACTTC.

The V gene is TRBV13, the J gene TRBJ2-1; D call uncertain. Trimming took off 4 bases at V and 5 bases at J, with 9 bases between the two ends. The CDR3 spans 13 residues. CDR1 PRHDT and CDR2 FYEKMQ come from the germline V gene (reference sequence). The DNA of the CDR3 is TGTGCCAGCAGCTCCCCGGTTAACAATGAGCAGTTCTTC. This encodes CASSSPVNNEQFF.